This entry is about one TCR beta chain. Profiling relied on immunoSEQ multiplex PCR, and the TCRdb table lists in-frame clones only, not all of them. The data show 250,000 to 400,000 clones, around 87% seen once. This sample was taken from a study of blood T cell repertoires in COVID-19. This CDR3 spans 13 amino acids. The V end lost 6 bases, the J end lost 0 bases, and 9 bases lay between the germline ends. CDR1 is SQVTM and CDR2 is ANQGSEA in the germline V gene. The sequence was obtained from a man in his fifties with active or convalescent COVID-19. The chain carries TRBV29-1 and TRBJ1-3; unclear D gene. The sample taken for sequencing was peripheral blood. The CDR3, as DNA: TGCAGCGTCTCCCATAGCTCTGGAAACACCATATATTTT. It is translated as CSVSHSSGNTIYF. Full variable domain (rest looked up from reference TRBV29-1 and TRBJ1-3): SAVISQKPSRDICQRGTSLTIQCQVDSQVTMMFWYRQQPGQSLTLIATANQGSEATYESGFVIDKFPISRPNLTFSTLTVSNMSPEDSSIYLCSVSHSSGNTIYFGEGSWLTVV.